This TCR beta chain was identified in a study of OX40 agonist ivuxolimab in advanced cancers. The study's findings and limits: Still undetermined is the antigen specificity of the expanded peripheral T cells.

Germline values: CDR1 LNHDA, CDR2 SQIVND (reference sequence). The CDR3 extends over 14 amino acids. V shed 4 bases and J shed 5 bases, with 14 bases lying between them. Turning to this clone: Its antigen remains unidentified.

Method: immunoSEQ multiplex PCR; TCRdb's copy keeps in-frame clones and lacks some. This table has 70,000 or so clones, approximately 81% appearing once. The J gene is TRBJ2-5, the V gene TRBV19, with D possibly matching TRBD1 (6 bases). The sequencing here drew on CD4+ or CD8+ T cells sorted from blood, taken in a trial of the OX40 agonist ivuxolimab. This TCR came from an adult with an advanced solid tumor such as melanoma, head and neck, liver or kidney cancer. The CDR3 bases are TGTGCCAGTAGTAAGGCCGGGGACACTGAGACCCAGTACTTC. This gives the protein CASSKAGDTETQYF.